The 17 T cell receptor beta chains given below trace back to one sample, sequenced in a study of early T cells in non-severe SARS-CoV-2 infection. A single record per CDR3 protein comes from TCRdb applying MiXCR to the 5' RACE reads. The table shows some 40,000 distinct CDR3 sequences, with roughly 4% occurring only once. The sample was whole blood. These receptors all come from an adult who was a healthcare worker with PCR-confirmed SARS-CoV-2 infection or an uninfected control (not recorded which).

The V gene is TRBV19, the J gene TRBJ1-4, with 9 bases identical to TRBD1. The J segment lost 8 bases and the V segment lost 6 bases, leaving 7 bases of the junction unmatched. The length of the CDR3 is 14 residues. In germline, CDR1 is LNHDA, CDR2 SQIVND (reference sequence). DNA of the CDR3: TGTGCCAGTAGGATACAGGGGGCTGGGGAAAAACTGTTTTTT. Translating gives CASRIQGAGEKLFF.

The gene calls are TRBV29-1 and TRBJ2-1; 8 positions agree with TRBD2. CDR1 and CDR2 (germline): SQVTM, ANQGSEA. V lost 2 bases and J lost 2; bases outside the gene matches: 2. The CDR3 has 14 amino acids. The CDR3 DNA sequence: TGCAGCGTTGAAAGCGGGAGCCCCTACAATGAGCAGTTCTTC. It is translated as CSVESGSPYNEQFF.

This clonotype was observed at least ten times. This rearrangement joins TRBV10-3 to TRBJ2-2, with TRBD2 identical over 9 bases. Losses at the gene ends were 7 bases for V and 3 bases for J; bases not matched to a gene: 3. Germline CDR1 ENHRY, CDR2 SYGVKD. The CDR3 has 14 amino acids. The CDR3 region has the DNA TGTGCCATCATGCGGGAGGGATACACCGGGGAGCTGTTTTTT. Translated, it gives CAIMREGYTGELFF.

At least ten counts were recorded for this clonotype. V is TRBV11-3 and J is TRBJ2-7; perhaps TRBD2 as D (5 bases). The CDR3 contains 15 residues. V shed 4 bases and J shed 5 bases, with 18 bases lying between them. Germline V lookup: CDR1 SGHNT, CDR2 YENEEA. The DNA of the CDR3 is TGTGCCAGCAGCTCTCCGGGGTCTGGAGGCCACGAGCAGTACGTC. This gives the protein CASSSPGSGGHEQYV.

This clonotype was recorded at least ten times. For the CDR3, the DNA is TGTGCCAGCAGCGGGGACAGGGGGTTCTACGAGCAGTACGTC. Protein: CASSGDRGFYEQYV. The gene calls are TRBV21-1 and TRBJ2-7; the table assigns TRBD1, which was not confirmed against the DNA. TRBV21-1 is noted as a pseudogene. There are 14 residues in the CDR3.

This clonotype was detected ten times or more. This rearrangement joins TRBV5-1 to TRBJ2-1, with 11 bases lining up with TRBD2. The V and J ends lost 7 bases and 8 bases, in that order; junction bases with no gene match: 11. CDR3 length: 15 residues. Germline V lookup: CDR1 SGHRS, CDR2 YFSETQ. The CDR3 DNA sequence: TGCGCCAGCCATATAGCGGGAGGGCCCTCCGATGAGCAGTTCTTC. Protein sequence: CASHIAGGPSDEQFF.

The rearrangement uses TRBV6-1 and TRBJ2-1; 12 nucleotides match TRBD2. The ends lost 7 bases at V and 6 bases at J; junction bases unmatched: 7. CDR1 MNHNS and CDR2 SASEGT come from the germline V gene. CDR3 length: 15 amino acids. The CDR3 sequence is CASKPGLAGVNEQFF. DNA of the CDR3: TGTGCCAGCAAACCGGGACTAGCGGGCGTCAATGAGCAGTTCTTC.

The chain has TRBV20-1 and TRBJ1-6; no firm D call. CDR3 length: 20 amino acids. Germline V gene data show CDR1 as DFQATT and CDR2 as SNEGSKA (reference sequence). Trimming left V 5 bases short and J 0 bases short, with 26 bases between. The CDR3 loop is CSALAEGLTDFSSYNSPLHF. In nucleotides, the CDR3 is TGCAGTGCTCTAGCGGAGGGTCTCACAGATTTTAGCTCCTATAATTCACCCCTCCACTTT.

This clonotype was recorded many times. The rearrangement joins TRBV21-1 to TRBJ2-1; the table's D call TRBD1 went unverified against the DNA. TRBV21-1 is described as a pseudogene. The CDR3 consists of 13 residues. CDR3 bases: TGTGCCAGCAGCAAAAAACAGGGCCGTCGACGGTTCTTC. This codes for CASSKKQGRRRFF.

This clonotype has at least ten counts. This chain's CDR3 is CASSFDQGANEQFF. Here the CDR3 DNA reads TGTGCCAGCAGCTTCGATCAGGGGGCGAATGAGCAGTTCTTC. The rearrangement links TRBV11-3 to TRBJ2-1, with TRBD1 matching 8 bases. J was trimmed by 7 bases and V by 3 bases; bases with no gene match: 5. This CDR3 spans 14 amino acids. The germline CDR1 and CDR2 sequences are SGHNT and YENEEA.

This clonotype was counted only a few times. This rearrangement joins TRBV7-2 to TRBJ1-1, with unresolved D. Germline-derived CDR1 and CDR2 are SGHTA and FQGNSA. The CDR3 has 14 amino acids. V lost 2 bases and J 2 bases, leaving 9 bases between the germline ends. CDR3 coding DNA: TGTGCCAGCAGCTTATTGACCTACAACACTGAAGCTTTCTTT. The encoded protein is CASSLLTYNTEAFF.

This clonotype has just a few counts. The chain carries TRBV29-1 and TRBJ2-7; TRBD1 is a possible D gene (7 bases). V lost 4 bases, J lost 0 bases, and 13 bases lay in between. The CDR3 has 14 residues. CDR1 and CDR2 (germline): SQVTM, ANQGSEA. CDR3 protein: CSVGGQGGSYEQYF. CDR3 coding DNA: TGCAGCGTTGGAGGCCAGGGGGGCTCCTACGAGCAGTACTTC.

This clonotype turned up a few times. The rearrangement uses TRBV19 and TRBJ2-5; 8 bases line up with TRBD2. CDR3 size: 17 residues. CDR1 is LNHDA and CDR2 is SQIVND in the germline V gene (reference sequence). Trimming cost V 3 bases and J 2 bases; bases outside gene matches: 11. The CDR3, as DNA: TGTGCCAGTAGTATGCTCCGGACTAGCCGAGGGCAAGAGACCCAGTACTTC. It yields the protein CASSMLRTSRGQETQYF.

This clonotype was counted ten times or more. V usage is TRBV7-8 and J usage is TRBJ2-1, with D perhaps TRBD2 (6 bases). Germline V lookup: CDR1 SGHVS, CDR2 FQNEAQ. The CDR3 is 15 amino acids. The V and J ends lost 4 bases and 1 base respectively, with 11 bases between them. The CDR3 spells CASSSEGLSYNEQFF. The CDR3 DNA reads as TGTGCCAGCAGCTCGGAGGGCCTTTCCTACAATGAGCAGTTCTTC.

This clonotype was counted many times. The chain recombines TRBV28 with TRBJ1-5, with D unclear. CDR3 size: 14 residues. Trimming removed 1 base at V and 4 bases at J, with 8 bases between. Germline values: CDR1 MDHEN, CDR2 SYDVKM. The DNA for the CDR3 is TGTGCCAGCAGTTTATACAGACAAAATCAGCCCCAGCATTTT. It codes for CASSLYRQNQPQHF.

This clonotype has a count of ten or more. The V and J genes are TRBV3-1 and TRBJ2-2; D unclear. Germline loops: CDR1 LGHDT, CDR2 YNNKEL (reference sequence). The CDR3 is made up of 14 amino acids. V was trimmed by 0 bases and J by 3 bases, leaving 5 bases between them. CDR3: CASSQDLDTGELFF. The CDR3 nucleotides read TGTGCCAGCAGCCAAGATTTGGACACCGGGGAGCTGTTTTTT.

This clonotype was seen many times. CDR3 sequence: CASSLDGGDGSPLHF. CDR3 bases: TGTGCCAGCAGCTTAGATGGGGGGGACGGTTCACCCCTCCACTTT. The chain links TRBV7-2 to TRBJ1-6, with D perhaps TRBD1 (5 bases). There are 15 residues in the CDR3. Trimming stripped 1 base from V and 9 bases from J, with 13 bases between. The V gene's germline CDR1 is SGHTA and CDR2 FQGNSA. Based on the CDR3 plus reference TRBV7-2 and TRBJ1-6, the full variable domain is GAGVSQSPSNKVTEKGKDVELRCDPISGHTALYWYRQSLGQGLEFLIYFQGNSAPDKSGLPSDRFSAERTGGSVSTLTIQRTQQEDSAVYLCASSLDGGDGSPLHFGNGTRLTVT.